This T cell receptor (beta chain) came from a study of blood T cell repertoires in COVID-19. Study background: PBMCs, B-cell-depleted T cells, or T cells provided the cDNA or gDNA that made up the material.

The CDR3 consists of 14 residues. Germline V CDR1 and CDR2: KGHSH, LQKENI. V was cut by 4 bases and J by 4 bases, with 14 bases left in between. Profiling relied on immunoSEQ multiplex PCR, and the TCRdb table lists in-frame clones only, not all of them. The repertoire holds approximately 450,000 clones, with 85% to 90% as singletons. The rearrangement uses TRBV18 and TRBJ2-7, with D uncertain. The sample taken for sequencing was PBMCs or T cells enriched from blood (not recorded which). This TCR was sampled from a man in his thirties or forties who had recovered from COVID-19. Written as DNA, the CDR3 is TGTGCCAGCTCACTTAACCTCGGAGAGTACGAGCAGTACTTC. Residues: CASSLNLGEYEQYF. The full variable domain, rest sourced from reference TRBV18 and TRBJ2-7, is NAGVMQNPRHLVRRRGQEARLRCSPMKGHSHVYWYRQLPEEGLKFMVYLQKENIIDESGMPKERFSAEFPKEGPSILRIQQVVRGDSAAYFCASSLNLGEYEQYFGPGTRLTVT.